The entry below gives a single TCR beta chain sequence along with its context. Generation of bulk TCR libraries relied on previously described methods and listed TCR primers. TCRdb re-derived calls from the PCR reads in MiXCR, one entry per CDR3 protein. The sample lists approximately 550,000 distinct CDR3 sequences, roughly 25% occurring once. V was trimmed by 8 bases and J by 2 bases, leaving 13 bases between them. Germline CDR1 is SNHLY and CDR2 is FYNNEI. This CDR3 is 13 amino acids long. This sample was taken from a study of molecular identifiers for immune sequencing clone quantification. Sequencing was done on a sample of naive CD8+ T cells from blood, with Jurkat cell RNA spiked in. Subset indicated: FACS-sorted CD8+CD4-CCR7+CD45RA+ naive T cells. The rearrangement links TRBV2 to TRBJ2-7; D tentatively reads TRBD1 or TRBD2 (5 bases each). The clonotype originates from a human donor in good health. Some libraries in this study had Jurkat cell RNA spiked in. As DNA, the CDR3 is TGTGCCAGCTCAGGGACGAGGACCTACGAGCAGTACTTC. It is translated as CASSGTRTYEQYF. The entire variable domain, with the rest obtained from reference TRBV2 and TRBJ2-7, is as follows: EPEVTQTPSHQVTQMGQEVILRCVPISNHLYFYWYRQILGQKVEFLVSFYNNEISEKSEIFDDQFSVERPDGSNFTLKIRSTKLEDSAMYFCASSGTRTYEQYFGPGTRLTVT.